These 9 T cell receptor beta chains share one sample of origin, sequenced in a study of shared T cell receptors in the human thymus. TCRdb's copy holds only in-frame clones and misses some; the assay was immunoSEQ multiplex PCR. The table has about 380,000 clones, just under 95% seen once. Sample: thymocytes. The receptor source for this set is a human donor.

The V gene is TRBV7-9, the J gene TRBJ2-1, with TRBD2 identical over 8 bases. With 2 bases clipped from V and 8 bases from J, the junction kept 5 bases outside the gene matches. Germline CDR1 is SEHNR and CDR2 is FQNEAQ (reference sequence). The CDR3 covers 14 residues. The CDR3, as DNA: TGTGCCAGCAGCTTATGCGGGAGGCCGGATGAGCAGTTCTTC. It encodes CASSLCGRPDEQFF.

The chain is built from TRBV9 and TRBJ2-1; D unresolved. Trimming took 6 bases from V and 3 from J, leaving 13 bases between them. The CDR3 length is 14 residues. Germline assignment: CDR1 SGDLS and CDR2 YYNGEE. The CDR3, as DNA: TGTGCCAGCAACCCTGGCGTCCTCTACAATGAGCAGTTCTTC. Translating gives CASNPGVLYNEQFF.

This clone was seen only once. The genes are TRBV10-3 and TRBJ1-2, with a weak D call TRBD1 (5 bases). Per germline, CDR1 ENHRY and CDR2 SYGVKD. This CDR3 is built from 16 residues. V was shortened by 4 bases and J by 4 bases, with 19 bases between the two germline ends. The CDR3 spells CAISAIPQGVSYGYTF. The CDR3 coding sequence is TGTGCCATCAGTGCAATCCCCCAGGGTGTAAGCTATGGCTACACCTTC.

The rearrangement joins TRBV4-3 to TRBJ2-7; no clear D. V lost 4 bases, J lost 4 bases, and 11 bases lay in between. Germline V lookup: CDR1 LGHNA, CDR2 YSLEER. CDR3 length: 13 amino acids. CDR3 nucleotide sequence: TGCGCCAGCAGCCCGACTTCATCGTACGAGCAGTACTTC. Translation gives CASSPTSSYEQYF.

This sequence joins TRBV27 and TRBJ2-7; 7 positions match TRBD1. Germline-derived CDR1 and CDR2 are MNHEY and SMNVEV (reference sequence). The CDR3 spans 14 residues. V shed 0 bases, J shed 6 bases, and the junction held 5 bases outside the gene matches. The DNA for the CDR3 is TGTGCCAGCAGTTTATCGGGGACAGTGTGCGAGCAGTACTTC. Translating it yields CASSLSGTVCEQYF.

This rearrangement joins TRBV6-5 to TRBJ2-7; no reliable D call. Per germline, CDR1 MNHEY and CDR2 SVGAGI. This CDR3 comprises 15 residues. V lost 0 bases to trimming and J lost 1 base, with 10 bases between them. The CDR3 here is CASSYSARPSYEQYF. CDR3 coding DNA: TGTGCCAGCAGTTACTCAGCCAGGCCTTCCTACGAGCAGTACTTC.

The V and J genes are TRBV15 and TRBJ2-2; D tentatively reads TRBD1 or TRBD2 (5 bases each). V was shortened by 5 bases and J by 6 bases, with 25 bases between the two germline ends. Germline CDR1 is LNHNV and CDR2 is YYDKDF (reference sequence). There are 18 residues in the CDR3. The CDR3 region has the DNA TGTGCCACCAGCCCAGAAGGGACCCGCCCCATGATTGCCGGGGAGCTGTTTTTT. It codes for CATSPEGTRPMIAGELFF.

The chain joins TRBV11-1 to TRBJ2-7; 7 nucleotides agree with TRBD1. The CDR3 consists of 18 residues. Germline V gene lookup returns CDR1 SGHAT and CDR2 FQDESV (reference sequence). With V trimmed by 5 bases and J by 2 bases, 18 bases remained unmatched. The DNA for the CDR3 is TGTGCCAGCAGCCTCAACAGGGGCGGCTCTCCGCGCACCTACGAGCAGTACTTC. It codes for CASSLNRGGSPRTYEQYF.

V is TRBV10-3 and J is TRBJ1-4, with TRBD1 identical over 10 bases. V lost 11 bases and J lost 3; bases outside the gene matches: 9. This CDR3 has 15 residues. Germline lookup yields CDR1 ENHRY and CDR2 SYGVKD. The CDR3 bases are TGTGCCTCTAAGACAGGGGGCAATTCTAATGAAAAACTGTTTTTT. Protein: CASKTGGNSNEKLFF.